The 26 T cell receptor beta chains reported below all come from one sample, sequenced in a study of T cells in Graves' hyperthyroidism and ophthalmopathy. Amplification targeted TCR beta CDR3 regions from RNA transcripts. Researchers ran a first-round RT-PCR on the TCR CDR3 using the HTBI primer set. From the multiplex PCR reads, TCRdb called clonotypes with MiXCR, one entry per CDR3 protein. The data hold a few hundred thousand distinct CDR3 sequences, with roughly 15% observed a single time. Sequenced sample: blood. These receptors were collected from a woman between 35 and 50 years old with Graves' ophthalmopathy.

This chain joins TRBV5-1 and TRBJ1-2; D uncertain. The CDR3 covers 13 residues. Germline V gives CDR1 SGHRS, CDR2 YFSETQ. The ends were cut back, 6 bases at V and 0 bases at J, with 9 bases in the middle. The CDR3 region has the DNA TGCGCCAGCACCGCTGGTTCTAACTATGGCTACACCTTC. Translation gives CASTAGSNYGYTF.

The genes are TRBV6-1 and TRBJ2-2, with D unclear. V lost 8 bases and J 0 bases, leaving 16 bases between the germline ends. The germline CDR1 and CDR2 sequences are MNHNS and SASEGT. The CDR3 loop spans 16 amino acids. The CDR3 DNA is TGTGCCAGCGGAAGGACGGACCCCGCGAACACCGGGGAGCTGTTTTTT. Translating gives CASGRTDPANTGELFF.

This rearrangement joins TRBV6-1 to TRBJ1-6; D ambiguous. Germline V gene data show CDR1 as MNHNS and CDR2 as SASEGT. The CDR3 has 16 amino acids. Trimming shortened V by 6 bases and J by 10 bases, and 22 bases separated the two germline ends. DNA of the CDR3: TGTGCCAGCAGCCCCCAAGGGAGCGAGGTTTGGTCACCCCTCCACTTT. Its protein is CASSPQGSEVWSPLHF.

This clonotype showed up just a few times. The V call is TRBV28, the J call TRBJ1-6, with D tentatively TRBD1 (5 bases). The germline V and J ends were trimmed by 6 bases and 3 bases, with 12 bases remaining between them. Germline lookup yields CDR1 MDHEN and CDR2 SYDVKM. The CDR3 totals 15 residues. The CDR3 loop reads CASRPGGDYNSPLHF. CDR3 in DNA: TGTGCCAGCAGGCCGGGGGGGGACTATAATTCACCCCTCCACTTT.

The V call is TRBV5-1, the J call TRBJ2-7; possibly TRBD2 for D (6 bases). This CDR3 region has 14 residues. The V and J ends lost 1 base and 3 bases respectively, with 11 bases between them. Germline loops: CDR1 SGHRS, CDR2 YFSETQ. The CDR3 coding sequence is TGCGCCAGCAGCTTGCTGTGGGGGGACTACGAGCAGTACTTC. As protein: CASSLLWGDYEQYF.

The J gene is TRBJ1-3, the V gene TRBV6-1; D may be TRBD1 (5 bases). This CDR3 contains 13 residues. V was trimmed by 6 bases and J by 2 bases, leaving 8 bases between them. CDR1 and CDR2 from the germline V gene are MNHNS and SASEGT. The CDR3 DNA reads as TGTGCCAGCAGCAGGGATGCTGGAAACACCATATATTTT. Amino acid sequence: CASSRDAGNTIYF.

In its sample, this clonotype was seen a few times. The CDR3: CASRPPGVSYNEQFF. Written as DNA, the CDR3 is TGTGCCAGCAGACCCCCGGGAGTCTCCTACAATGAGCAGTTCTTC. This chain joins TRBV12-3 or TRBV12-4 and TRBJ2-1; maybe TRBD2 (6 bases). This CDR3 contains 15 residues. The V end was cut by 6 bases, the J end by 0 bases, with 12 bases between.

The rearrangement uses TRBV13 and TRBJ2-1; 7 nucleotides match TRBD2. V lost 10 bases and J lost 4; bases outside the gene matches: 10. The CDR3 consists of 14 residues. The germline V gene has CDR1 PRHDT and CDR2 FYEKMQ (reference sequence). Written as DNA, the CDR3 is TGTGCCACCATCAAGCGGGAAAGGTACAATGAGCAGTTCTTC. The encoded protein is CATIKRERYNEQFF. Full variable domain (missing parts from reference TRBV13 and TRBJ2-1): AAGVIQSPRHLIKEKRETATLKCYPIPRHDTVYWYQQGPGQDPQFLISFYEKMQSDKGSIPDRFSAQQFSDYHSELNMSSLELGDSALYFCATIKRERYNEQFFGPGTRLTVL.

The chain links TRBV7-8 to TRBJ1-1; maybe TRBD1 (5 bases). Trimming cost V 10 bases and J 1 base, with 19 bases left between them. The CDR3 covers 15 residues. Looked up from germline, CDR1 is SGHVS and CDR2 is FQNEAQ. This chain's CDR3 is CATTGGENKNTEAFF. The CDR3 DNA reads TGTGCCACGACCGGAGGGGAAAATAAGAACACTGAAGCTTTCTTT.

This clonotype was recorded a few times. V gene TRBV20-1 combines with J gene TRBJ2-3; D is tentatively TRBD1 or TRBD2 (5 bases each). Between the trimmed V and J ends, which lost 6 bases and 0 bases, there was a span of 16 bases. The CDR3 totals 15 residues. CDR1 is DFQATT and CDR2 is SNEGSKA in the germline V gene (reference sequence). As DNA, the CDR3 is TGCAGTGCGAACTTCCGGGACGATAGCACAGATACGCAGTATTTT. It yields the protein CSANFRDDSTDTQYF.

Many counts were recorded for this clonotype. The rearrangement uses TRBV20-1 and TRBJ2-3; D is uncertain. This CDR3 is 13 amino acids long. Germline V gives CDR1 DFQATT, CDR2 SNEGSKA (reference sequence). The CDR3 here is CSLIGPRTDTQYF. In DNA form, the CDR3 reads TGCAGCCTAATAGGGCCCCGCACAGATACGCAGTATTTT.

The sample holds many counts of this clonotype. V and J are TRBV11-2 and TRBJ2-3, with 8 bases matching TRBD1. CDR1 SGHAT and CDR2 FQNNGV come from the germline V gene. The CDR3 contains 16 residues. Trimming removed 5 bases from V and 0 bases from J; junction bases left unmatched: 7. The CDR3 protein is CASSLSTGVSTDTQYF. DNA of the CDR3: TGTGCCAGCAGCCTCTCGACAGGGGTGAGCACAGATACGCAGTATTTT.

There are many counts of this clonotype. This chain links TRBV7-9 with TRBJ1-1; possible D gene TRBD1, 5 bases. This CDR3 region has 14 residues. Germline-derived CDR1 and CDR2 are SEHNR and FQNEAQ (reference sequence). V shed 5 bases and J shed 7 bases, with 17 bases lying between them. CDR3 sequence: CASSPSRGHDEAFF. The DNA for the CDR3 is TGTGCCAGCAGCCCTTCCCGAGGACACGATGAAGCTTTCTTT.

The chain joins TRBV28 to TRBJ2-1; D uncertain. V was shortened by 2 bases and J by 13 bases, with 15 bases between the two germline ends. The CDR3 is 13 amino acids. Germline CDR1 and CDR2: MDHEN and SYDVKM. CDR3 sequence: CASSLSRKGPQFF. The CDR3 DNA is TGTGCCAGCAGTTTAAGTCGGAAAGGGCCACAGTTCTTC.

This sequence joins TRBV7-2 and TRBJ2-3, with D maybe TRBD1 (6 bases). Germline values: CDR1 SGHTA, CDR2 FQGNSA. The V gene lost 5 bases and the J gene lost 2 bases, with 14 bases spanning the gap. The length of the CDR3 is 15 residues. The CDR3 protein is CASSPLGQLTDTQYF. As DNA, the CDR3 is TGTGCCAGCAGCCCCCTTGGACAGCTCACAGATACGCAGTATTTT.

This clonotype was found once. This could be a read error, since a much larger clone is one nucleotide away. The chain joins TRBV10-3 to TRBJ2-7, with TRBD2 matching over 8 bases. CDR1 and CDR2 from the germline V gene are ENHRY and SYGVKD. CDR3 size: 15 residues. The CDR3 spells CAIGESAGGAVPQYF. CDR3 in DNA: TGTGCCATCGGTGAGTCGGCGGGGGGTGCTGTCCCGCAGTACTTC.

At least ten counts were recorded for this clonotype. The chain recombines TRBV11-2 with TRBJ2-2; the match to TRBD2 covers 7 bases. This CDR3 region has 16 residues. CDR1 and CDR2 from the germline V gene are SGHAT and FQNNGV. V lost 2 bases to trimming and J lost 3 bases; unmatched junction nucleotides: 6. The CDR3: CASSLRLAEHTGELFF. CDR3 nucleotide sequence: TGTGCCAGCAGCTTAAGGCTAGCGGAACACACCGGGGAGCTGTTTTTT. Full variable domain (outside the CDR3, taken from reference TRBV11-2 and TRBJ2-2): EAGVAQSPRYKIIEKRQSVAFWCNPISGHATLYWYQQILGQGPKLLIQFQNNGVVDDSQLPKDRFSAERLKGVDSTLKIQPAKLEDSAVYLCASSLRLAEHTGELFFGEGSRLTVL.

This clonotype has a handful of counts. The chain has TRBV20-1 and TRBJ2-7; perhaps TRBD2 as D (6 bases). V was pared by 3 bases and J by 4 bases, with 19 bases between. Germline CDR1 DFQATT, CDR2 SNEGSKA (reference sequence). CDR3 length equals 15 residues. The CDR3 region is CSASYAGKVGYEQYF. In DNA form, the CDR3 reads TGCAGTGCTAGCTACGCGGGAAAAGTGGGGTACGAGCAGTACTTC.

This clonotype was counted at least ten times. The V gene is TRBV10-3, the J gene TRBJ1-5; D is perhaps TRBD1 (5 bases). V lost 3 bases, J lost 3 bases, and 12 bases lay in between. This CDR3 has 15 amino acids. Germline-derived CDR1 and CDR2 are ENHRY and SYGVKD. As DNA, the CDR3 is TGTGCCATCAGTGACGGAGGCAGGGACAATCAGCCCCAGCATTTT. Its protein is CAISDGGRDNQPQHF.

This clonotype came up a few times. The chain has TRBV14 and TRBJ2-7; TRBD1 matches 9 bases. CDR3 size: 16 residues. Germline CDR1 SGHDN, CDR2 FVKESK. V trimming: 1 base; J trimming: 3 bases; junction bases outside the gene matches: 7. The CDR3 spells CASSQGGTGKIYEQYF. CDR3 coding DNA: TGTGCCAGCAGCCAAGGAGGGACAGGGAAAATCTACGAGCAGTACTTC. Variable domain in full (rest from reference TRBV14 and TRBJ2-7): EAGVTQFPSHSVIEKGQTVTLRCDPISGHDNLYWYRRVMGKEIKFLLHFVKESKQDESGMPNNRFLAERTGGTYSTLKVQPAELEDSGVYFCASSQGGTGKIYEQYFGPGTRLTVT.

This clonotype was detected only a few times. The chain has TRBV15 and TRBJ2-1; no reliable D call. V was trimmed by 0 bases and J by 4 bases, leaving 1 base between them. CDR3 length equals 12 residues. CDR1 is LNHNV and CDR2 is YYDKDF in the germline V gene (reference sequence). In DNA form, the CDR3 reads TGTGCCACCAGCAGAGATTACAATGAGCAGTTCTTC. Amino acid sequence: CATSRDYNEQFF.

This clonotype has a count of ten or more. The V and J genes are TRBV20-1 and TRBJ2-7; 7 bases fit TRBD2. J gave up 0 bases and V 0 bases, and 8 bases lay outside the gene matches. The CDR3 has 16 residues. From germline, CDR1 is DFQATT and CDR2 SNEGSKA (reference sequence). CDR3 DNA sequence: TGCAGTGCTAGAGATCGGCTAGCGGCCCCCTCCTACGAGCAGTACTTC. This translates into CSARDRLAAPSYEQYF.

This clonotype has a count of ten or more. The chain couples TRBV20-1 to TRBJ2-3, with D unresolved. Looked up from germline, CDR1 is DFQATT and CDR2 is SNEGSKA (reference sequence). CDR3 size: 16 residues. Between the trimmed V and J ends, which lost 0 bases and 5 bases, there was a span of 18 bases. The CDR3 sequence is CSARDSRQLGRDTQYF. CDR3 DNA sequence: TGCAGTGCTAGAGATAGCAGGCAGCTTGGTAGAGATACGCAGTATTTT.

This clonotype was picked up a small number of times. J is TRBJ2-2 and V is TRBV18, with no clear D. The V and J ends lost 0 bases and 5 bases respectively, with 13 bases between them. Germline assignment: CDR1 KGHSH and CDR2 LQKENI. The CDR3 extends over 16 amino acids. CDR3 sequence: CASSPPERVGTGELFF. CDR3 bases: TGTGCCAGCTCACCACCGGAAAGGGTCGGAACCGGGGAGCTGTTTTTT.

This clonotype was seen ten or more times. The chain employs TRBV30 and TRBJ2-1; no definite D call. The CDR3 runs 11 residues. The germline V gene has CDR1 GTSNPN and CDR2 SVGIG (reference sequence). Trimming left V 7 bases short and J 3 bases short, with 7 bases between. CDR3 sequence: CAFHSYNEQFF. CDR3 nucleotide sequence: TGTGCCTTCCACAGCTACAATGAGCAGTTCTTC.

This clonotype appeared many times. This chain links TRBV29-1 with TRBJ2-1, with 7 bases matching TRBD1. Germline values: CDR1 SQVTM, CDR2 ANQGSEA. With V trimmed by 2 bases and J by 8 bases, 6 bases remained unmatched. There are 13 residues in the CDR3. In DNA, the CDR3 is TGCAGCGTTGAAAACCAGGGGGTGGATGAGCAGTTCTTC. Translated: CSVENQGVDEQFF.